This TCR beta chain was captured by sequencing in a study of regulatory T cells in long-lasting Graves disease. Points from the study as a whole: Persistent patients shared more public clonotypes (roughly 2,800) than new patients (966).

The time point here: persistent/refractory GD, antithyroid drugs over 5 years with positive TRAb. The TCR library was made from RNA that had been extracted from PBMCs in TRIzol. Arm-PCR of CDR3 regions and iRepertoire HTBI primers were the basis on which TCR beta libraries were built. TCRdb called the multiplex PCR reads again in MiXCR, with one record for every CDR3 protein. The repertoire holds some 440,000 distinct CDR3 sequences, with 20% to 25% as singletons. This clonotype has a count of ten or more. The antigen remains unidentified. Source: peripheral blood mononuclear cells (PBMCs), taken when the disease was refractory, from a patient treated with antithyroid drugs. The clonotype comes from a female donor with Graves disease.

The CDR3 spells CASSLRISYEQYF. The CDR3 DNA follows: TGTGCCAGCAGCTTGAGGATATCCTACGAGCAGTACTTC. The rearrangement links TRBV13 to TRBJ2-7, with D unclear. Germline CDR1 reads PRHDT; CDR2 reads FYEKMQ (reference sequence). This CDR3 is built from 13 residues. V was pared by 3 bases and J by 1 base, with 7 bases between.